The sequence of this T cell receptor beta chain was determined in a study of OX40 agonist ivuxolimab in advanced cancers. The study's findings and limits: The average count of expanded clones was higher among CD8+ T cells than among CD4+.

TCRdb keeps only in-frame clones here, not all; method: immunoSEQ multiplex PCR. Here the sample spans around 100,000 clones, approximately 90% being singletons. V lost 0 bases to trimming and J lost 4 bases; unmatched junction nucleotides: 4. There are 15 residues in the CDR3. The germline CDR1 and CDR2 sequences are SGHRS and YFSETQ. Comment on this clone: What it recognizes is unknown.

This receptor was identified in an adult with an advanced solid tumor such as melanoma, head and neck, liver or kidney cancer. The source was CD4+ or CD8+ T cells sorted from blood, collected in a trial of the OX40 agonist ivuxolimab. The chain carries TRBV5-1 and TRBJ1-5, with TRBD1 matching 7 bases. The CDR3 coding sequence is TGCGCCAGCAGCTTGGGGACAGGTGGGAATCAGCCCCAGCATTTT. Amino acid sequence: CASSLGTGGNQPQHF.